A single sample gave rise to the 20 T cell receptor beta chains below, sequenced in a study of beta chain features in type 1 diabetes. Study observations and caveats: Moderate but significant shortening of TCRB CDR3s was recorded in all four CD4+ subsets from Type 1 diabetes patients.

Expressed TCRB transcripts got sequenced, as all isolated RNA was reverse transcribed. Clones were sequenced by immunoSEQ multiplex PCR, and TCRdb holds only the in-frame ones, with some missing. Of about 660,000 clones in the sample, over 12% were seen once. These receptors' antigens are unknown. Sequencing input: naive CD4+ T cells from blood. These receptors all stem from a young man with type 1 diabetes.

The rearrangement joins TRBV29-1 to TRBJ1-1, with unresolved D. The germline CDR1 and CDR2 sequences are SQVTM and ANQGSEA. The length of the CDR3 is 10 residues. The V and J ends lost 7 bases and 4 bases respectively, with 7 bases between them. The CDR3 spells CSGRSTEAFF. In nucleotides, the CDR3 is TGCAGCGGCCGTTCCACTGAAGCTTTCTTT. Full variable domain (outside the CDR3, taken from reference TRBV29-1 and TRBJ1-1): SAVISQKPSRDICQRGTSLTIQCQVDSQVTMMFWYRQQPGQSLTLIATANQGSEATYESGFVIDKFPISRPNLTFSTLTVSNMSPEDSSIYLCSGRSTEAFFGQGTRLTVV.

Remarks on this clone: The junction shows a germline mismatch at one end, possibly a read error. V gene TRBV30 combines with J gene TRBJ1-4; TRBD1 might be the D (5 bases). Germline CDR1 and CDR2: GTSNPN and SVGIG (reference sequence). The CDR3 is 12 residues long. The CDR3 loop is CAWSVLAGAREF. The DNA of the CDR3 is TGTGCCTGGAGTGTACTGGCCGGGGCGCGTGAATTT.

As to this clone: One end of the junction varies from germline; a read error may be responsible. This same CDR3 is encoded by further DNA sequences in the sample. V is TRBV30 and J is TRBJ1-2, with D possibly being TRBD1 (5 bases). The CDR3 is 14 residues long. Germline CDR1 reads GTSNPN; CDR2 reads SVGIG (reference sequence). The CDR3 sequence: CAWSPGRINYGYTF. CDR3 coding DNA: TGCGCCTGGAGCCCGGGACGGATTAACTATGGCTACACCTTC.

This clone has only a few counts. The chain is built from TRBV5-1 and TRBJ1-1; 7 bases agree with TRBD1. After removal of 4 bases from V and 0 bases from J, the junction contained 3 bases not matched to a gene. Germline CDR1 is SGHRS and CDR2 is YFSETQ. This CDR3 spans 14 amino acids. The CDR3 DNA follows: TGCGCCAGCAGCCGAGGGACAGTGAACACTGAAGCTTTCTTT. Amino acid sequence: CASSRGTVNTEAFF.

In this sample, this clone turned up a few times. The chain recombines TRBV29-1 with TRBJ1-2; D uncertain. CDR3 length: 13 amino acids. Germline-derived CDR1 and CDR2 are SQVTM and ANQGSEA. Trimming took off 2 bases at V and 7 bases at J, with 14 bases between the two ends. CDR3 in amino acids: CSVEFQKSGGYTF. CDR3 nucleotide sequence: TGCAGCGTTGAATTCCAAAAGTCGGGTGGCTACACCTTC.

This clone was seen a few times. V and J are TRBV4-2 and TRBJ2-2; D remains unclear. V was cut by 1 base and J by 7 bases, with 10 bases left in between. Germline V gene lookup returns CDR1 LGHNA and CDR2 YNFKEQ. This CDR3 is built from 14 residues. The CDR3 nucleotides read TGTGCCAGCAGCCAAGGAACTCCTAGCGGGGAGCTGTTTTTT. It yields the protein CASSQGTPSGELFF.

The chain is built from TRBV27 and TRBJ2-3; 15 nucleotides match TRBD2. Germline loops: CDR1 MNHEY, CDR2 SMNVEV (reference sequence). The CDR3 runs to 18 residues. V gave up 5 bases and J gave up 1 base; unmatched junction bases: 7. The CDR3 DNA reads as TGTGCCAGCAGTCTAGGACTAGCGGGAGGGCCTCGCACAGATACGCAGTATTTT. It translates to CASSLGLAGGPRTDTQYF.

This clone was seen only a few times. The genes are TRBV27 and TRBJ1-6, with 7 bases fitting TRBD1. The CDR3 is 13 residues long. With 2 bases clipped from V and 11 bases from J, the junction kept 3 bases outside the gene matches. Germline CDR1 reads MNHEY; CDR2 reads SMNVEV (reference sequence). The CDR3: CASSLRGRTPLHF. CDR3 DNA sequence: TGTGCCAGCAGTTTAAGGGGGCGGACACCCCTCCACTTT.

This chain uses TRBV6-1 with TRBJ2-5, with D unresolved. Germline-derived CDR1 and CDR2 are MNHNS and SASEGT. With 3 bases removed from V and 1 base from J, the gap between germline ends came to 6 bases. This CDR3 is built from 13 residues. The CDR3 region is CASSEQVQETQYF. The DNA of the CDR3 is TGTGCCAGCAGTGAGCAGGTCCAAGAGACCCAGTACTTC.

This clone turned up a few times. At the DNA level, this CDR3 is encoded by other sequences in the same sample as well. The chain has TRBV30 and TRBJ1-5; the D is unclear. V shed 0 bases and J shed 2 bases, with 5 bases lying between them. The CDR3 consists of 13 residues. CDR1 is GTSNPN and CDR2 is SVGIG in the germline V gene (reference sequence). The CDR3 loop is CAWSVTGNQPQHF. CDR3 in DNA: TGTGCCTGGAGTGTGACCGGCAATCAGCCCCAGCATTTT.

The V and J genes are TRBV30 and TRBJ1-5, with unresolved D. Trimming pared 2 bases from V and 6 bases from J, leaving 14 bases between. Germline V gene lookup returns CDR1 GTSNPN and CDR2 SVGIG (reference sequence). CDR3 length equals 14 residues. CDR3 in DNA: TGTGCCTGGAGTTCCCCCCCGGGAGGTCAGCCCCAGCATTTT. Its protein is CAWSSPPGGQPQHF.

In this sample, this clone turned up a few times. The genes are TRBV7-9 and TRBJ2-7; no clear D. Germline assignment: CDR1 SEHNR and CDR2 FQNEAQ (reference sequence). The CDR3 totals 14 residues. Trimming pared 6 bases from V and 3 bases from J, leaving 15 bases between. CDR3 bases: TGTGCCAGCAGAAGAAACGGGCCCAACTACGAGCAGTACTTC. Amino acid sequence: CASRRNGPNYEQYF.

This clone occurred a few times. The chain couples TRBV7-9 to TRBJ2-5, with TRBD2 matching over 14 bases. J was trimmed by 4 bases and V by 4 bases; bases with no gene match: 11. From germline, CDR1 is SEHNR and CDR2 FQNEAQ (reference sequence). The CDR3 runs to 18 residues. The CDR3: CASSSWSPGTSGGETQYF. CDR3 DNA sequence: TGTGCCAGCAGCTCCTGGAGTCCCGGGACTAGCGGGGGAGAGACCCAGTACTTC.

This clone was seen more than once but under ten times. CDR3 sequence (DNA): TGTGCCAGCAGCTCGGGGGTGAACACTGAAGCTTTCTTT. Its protein product is CASSSGVNTEAFF. V usage is TRBV11-2 and J usage is TRBJ1-1; perhaps TRBD1 as D (5 bases). The CDR3 has 13 amino acids. The V end was cut by 4 bases, the J end by 0 bases, with 6 bases between. Per the germline V gene, CDR1 is SGHAT and CDR2 is FQNNGV. The entire variable domain, with the rest obtained from reference TRBV11-2 and TRBJ1-1, is as follows: EAGVAQSPRYKIIEKRQSVAFWCNPISGHATLYWYQQILGQGPKLLIQFQNNGVVDDSQLPKDRFSAERLKGVDSTLKIQPAKLEDSAVYLCASSSGVNTEAFFGQGTRLTVV.

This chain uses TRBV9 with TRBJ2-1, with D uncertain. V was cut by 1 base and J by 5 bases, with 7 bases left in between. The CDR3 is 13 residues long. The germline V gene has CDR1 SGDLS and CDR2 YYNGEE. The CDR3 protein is CASSVSGDNEQFF. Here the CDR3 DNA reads TGTGCCAGCAGCGTATCTGGTGACAATGAGCAGTTCTTC.

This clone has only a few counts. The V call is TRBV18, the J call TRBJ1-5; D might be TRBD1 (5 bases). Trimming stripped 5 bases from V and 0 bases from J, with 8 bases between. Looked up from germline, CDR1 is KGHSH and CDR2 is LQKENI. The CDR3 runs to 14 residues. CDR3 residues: CASSRDYSNQPQHF. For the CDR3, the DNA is TGTGCCAGCTCAAGGGACTATAGCAATCAGCCCCAGCATTTT.

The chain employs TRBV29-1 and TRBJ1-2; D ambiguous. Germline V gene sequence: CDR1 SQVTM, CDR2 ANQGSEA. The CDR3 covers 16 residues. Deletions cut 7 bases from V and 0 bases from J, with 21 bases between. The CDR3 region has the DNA TGCAGCGCCATAGCTCCGTACAGCCGATCTAACTATGGCTACACCTTC. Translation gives CSAIAPYSRSNYGYTF.

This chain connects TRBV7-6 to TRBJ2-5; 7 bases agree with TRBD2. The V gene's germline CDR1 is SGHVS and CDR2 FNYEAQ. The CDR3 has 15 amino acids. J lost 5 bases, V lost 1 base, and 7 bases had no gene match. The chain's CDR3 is CASSLEAGRVETQYF. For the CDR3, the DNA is TGTGCCAGCAGCTTAGAAGCGGGACGGGTGGAGACCCAGTACTTC. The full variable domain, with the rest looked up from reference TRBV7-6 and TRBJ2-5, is GAGVSQSPRYKVTKRGQDVALRCDPISGHVSLYWYRQALGQGPEFLTYFNYEAQQDKSGLPNDRFSAERPEGSISTLTIQRTEQRDSAMYRCASSLEAGRVETQYFGPGTRLLVL.

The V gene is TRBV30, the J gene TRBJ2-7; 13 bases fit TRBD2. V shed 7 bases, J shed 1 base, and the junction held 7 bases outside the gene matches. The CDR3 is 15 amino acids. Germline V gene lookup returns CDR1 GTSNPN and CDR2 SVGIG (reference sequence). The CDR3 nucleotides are TGTGCCTTCCGACTAGCGGGAGGCCTATCCTACGAGCAGTACTTC. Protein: CAFRLAGGLSYEQYF.

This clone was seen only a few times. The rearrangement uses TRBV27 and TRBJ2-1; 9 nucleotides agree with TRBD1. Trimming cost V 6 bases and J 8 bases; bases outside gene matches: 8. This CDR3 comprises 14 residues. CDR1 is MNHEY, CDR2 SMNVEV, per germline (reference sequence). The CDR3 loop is CASRSGDRVDEQFF. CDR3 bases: TGTGCCAGCAGGTCGGGGGACAGGGTCGATGAGCAGTTCTTC.